This T cell receptor (beta chain) was profiled in a study of post-analysis software for immune sequencing data. Study overall: Recorded subtypes: relapsing-remitting, secondary progressive, progressive-relapsing; some patients unannotated. Overall study results and limits: Batch-mates among the samples co-clustered strongly by F measure. Roughly 5 TRBV segments occurring more often in patients than controls included TRBV5-6, TRBV5-1 and TRBV20-1.

cDNA libraries for TCR beta contained unique molecular identifiers. Each CDR3 protein is one row after TCRdb ran MiXCR on the PCR reads. The sample consists of about 820,000 distinct CDR3 sequences, about 50% of them appearing once. In the case of this clonotype: Its antigen is currently unknown.

This CDR3 has 17 residues. With 2 bases removed from V and 0 bases from J, the gap between germline ends came to 19 bases. CDR1 and CDR2 from the germline V gene are DFQATT and SNEGSKA (reference sequence). The chain couples TRBV20-1 to TRBJ1-1; no definite D call. Sequencing was carried out using blood. The TCR originated in a girl under 18 with multiple sclerosis. The CDR3 DNA follows: TGCAGTGCTAGACCCCTCAGAGGGAGGGATATGAACACTGAAGCTTTCTTT. Translating it yields CSARPLRGRDMNTEAFF.